The 10 T cell receptor beta chains below all came from one sample that was sequenced in a study of patients and donors after allogeneic stem cell transplantation (dated by TCRdb to 2020 to 2021). Libraries came from RT-PCR. This sample was sequenced with a NextSeq 550. TCRdb reprocessed the public reads (quality trimming at Q25 with fastp, clone calling with MiXCR) and kept in-frame beta chains. Each entry is one CDR3 protein sequence, shown with its most common DNA and genes. This sample lists approximately 200,000 distinct CDR3 sequences; 38% were detected once. Around a tenth of the sample is held by the ten biggest clonotypes. Sample: blood, either unsorted or a sorted T cell fraction (not recorded which). These receptors were obtained from a human donor who was either an allogeneic HSCT recipient or a stem cell or donor lymphocyte infusion donor (not recorded which). It is not recorded whose cells these are; they may come from a transplant donor.

This clonotype was counted between two and nine times. V is TRBV12-3 or TRBV12-4 and J is TRBJ1-5, with D perhaps TRBD1 (5 bases). The V and J ends lost 7 bases and 1 base respectively, with 8 bases between them. The CDR3 length is 13 residues. The CDR3 here is CASNKGSNQPQHF. In nucleotides, the CDR3 is TGTGCCAGCAATAAGGGGAGCAATCAGCCCCAGCATTTT.

The table lists this clonotype with a few counts. This chain links TRBV7-9 with TRBJ2-1; TRBD1 matches at 10 bases. The CDR3 has 17 residues. Germline CDR1 SEHNR, CDR2 FQNEAQ (reference sequence). Trimming at V came to 2 bases and at J to 6 bases, leaving 10 bases not matched to a gene. CDR3 residues: CASSLPTPGQGRNEQFF. The CDR3 DNA follows: TGTGCCAGCAGCTTACCGACCCCGGGACAGGGGCGCAATGAGCAGTTCTTC.

The chain has TRBV28 and TRBJ1-4; no clear D gene. Trimming took off 5 bases at V and 0 bases at J, with 10 bases between the two ends. The CDR3 totals 15 residues. Germline V CDR1 and CDR2: MDHEN, SYDVKM. This chain's CDR3 is CASSPAGATNEKLFF. As DNA, the CDR3 is TGTGCCAGCAGTCCCGCCGGTGCAACTAATGAAAAACTGTTTTTT. Complete variable domain (other parts from reference TRBV28 and TRBJ1-4): DVKVTQSSRYLVKRTGEKVFLECVQDMDHENMFWYRQDPGLGLRLIYFSYDVKMKEKGDIPEGYSVSREKKERFSLILESASTNQTSMYLCASSPAGATNEKLFFGSGTQLSVL.

The gene calls are TRBV11-2 and TRBJ1-2; 7 bases fit TRBD1. The CDR3 is made up of 13 amino acids. V was pared by 4 bases and J by 7 bases, with 6 bases of the junction left unmatched. Germline CDR1 is SGHAT and CDR2 is FQNNGV. The CDR3 sequence is CASSSGQRAGYTF. Here the CDR3 DNA reads TGTGCCAGCAGCTCGGGACAGAGAGCTGGCTACACCTTC. Filled out from reference TRBV11-2 and TRBJ1-2, the complete variable domain reads EAGVAQSPRYKIIEKRQSVAFWCNPISGHATLYWYQQILGQGPKLLIQFQNNGVVDDSQLPKDRFSAERLKGVDSTLKIQPAKLEDSAVYLCASSSGQRAGYTFGSGTRLTVV.

This clonotype was picked up a small number of times. CDR3 protein: CASSLTGQANEKLFF. The CDR3 DNA reads as TGTGCCAGCAGTTTAACCGGACAGGCCAATGAAAAACTGTTTTTT. The rearrangement uses TRBV6-2 or TRBV6-3 and TRBJ1-4, with 7 positions matching TRBD1. The V gene's germline CDR1 is MNHEY and CDR2 SVGEGT. V trimming: 4 bases; J trimming: 5 bases; junction bases outside the gene matches: 7. There are 15 residues in the CDR3.

This rearrangement joins TRBV10-3 to TRBJ2-7; 9 bases map to TRBD1. V was clipped by 10 bases and J by 0 bases; unmatched bases: 10. The germline gives CDR1 ENHRY, CDR2 SYGVKD. The CDR3 covers 15 residues. The CDR3 region is CASHRDRANSYEQYF. The CDR3 bases are TGTGCCAGCCATAGGGACAGGGCCAACTCCTACGAGCAGTACTTC.

The chain uses TRBV4-2 and TRBJ2-2, with unresolved D. There are 14 residues in the CDR3. V lost 7 bases to trimming and J lost 9 bases, with 18 bases between them. CDR1 is LGHNA and CDR2 is YNFKEQ in the germline V gene. The CDR3 spells CASTLGDPSRELFF. Here the CDR3 DNA reads TGTGCCAGCACCCTCGGAGACCCCAGCAGGGAGCTGTTTTTT.

There are a few counts of this clonotype. The J gene is TRBJ1-1, the V gene TRBV12-3 or TRBV12-4; D gene unclear. V lost 3 bases, J lost 0 bases, and 8 bases lay in between. The CDR3 is 14 residues long. In DNA, the CDR3 is TGTGCCAGCAGTTTGGTCCAGATGAACACTGAAGCTTTCTTT. This sequence encodes CASSLVQMNTEAFF.

Only a few counts were recorded for this clonotype. The chain couples TRBV20-1 to TRBJ1-1; no clear D gene. The germline V and J ends were trimmed by 2 bases and 1 base, with 5 bases remaining between them. This CDR3 is built from 12 residues. Germline lookup yields CDR1 DFQATT and CDR2 SNEGSKA (reference sequence). The CDR3 loop reads CSARSGNTEAFF. CDR3 in DNA: TGCAGTGCTAGATCAGGGAACACTGAAGCTTTCTTT.

The chain links TRBV20-1 to TRBJ2-3, with 9 bases aligning to TRBD2. V trimming: 0 bases; J trimming: 4 bases; junction bases outside the gene matches: 8. Germline V lookup: CDR1 DFQATT, CDR2 SNEGSKA (reference sequence). The CDR3 totals 16 residues. CDR3 bases: TGCAGTGCTAGAGATCCGGCGGGGGGGACCCCAGATACGCAGTATTTT. It translates to CSARDPAGGTPDTQYF.